Listed here are 22 T cell receptor beta chains from one sample, sequenced in a study of spatial heterogeneity in lung cancer. General study points: Expanded intratumoral alpha and beta TCR counts tracked tumor mutation counts.

Their cognate antigens are unknown. Using its own MiXCR run on the 5' RACE reads, TCRdb lists one record per CDR3 protein. The sample has roughly 6,000 distinct CDR3 sequences, almost 5% seen once; the top ten hold around 25%. The time point here: sample taken at primary tumor resection. The source material was lung tumor tissue, sampled at surgery. Receptors were obtained from a male donor with early-stage non-small cell lung cancer.

By share, this clonotype counts as medium-sized (0.01 to 0.1%). The V and J genes are TRBV18 and TRBJ1-5; D is ambiguous. The CDR3 extends over 13 amino acids. Germline V gene lookup returns CDR1 KGHSH and CDR2 LQKENI. Deletions cut 6 bases from V and 2 bases from J, with 8 bases between. The CDR3 nucleotides are TGTGCCAGCTCGACTGGGGGCAATCAGCCCCAGCATTTT. This encodes CASSTGGNQPQHF. Complete variable domain (other parts from reference TRBV18 and TRBJ1-5): NAGVMQNPRHLVRRRGQEARLRCSPMKGHSHVYWYRQLPEEGLKFMVYLQKENIIDESGMPKERFSAEFPKEGPSILRIQQVVRGDSAAYFCASSTGGNQPQHFGDGTRLSIL.

This clonotype was detected many times. The chain has TRBV7-2 and TRBJ2-2; 8 positions match TRBD2. The trim removed 7 bases at V and 1 base at J, leaving 5 bases unmatched. Germline V CDR1 and CDR2: SGHTA, FQGNSA. The CDR3 has 15 amino acids. In nucleotides, the CDR3 is TGTGCCAGCACCAGGAGCGGGGGGAACACCGGGGAGCTGTTTTTT. It specifies CASTRSGGNTGELFF.

This clonotype was found many times. This rearrangement joins TRBV25-1 to TRBJ2-2; TRBD2 matches 8 bases. The CDR3 totals 16 residues. J lost 6 bases, V lost 6 bases, and 12 bases had no gene match. CDR1 is MGHDK, CDR2 SYGVNS, per germline. The chain's CDR3 is CASSTPGLGISGELFF. CDR3 nucleotide sequence: TGTGCCAGCAGCACGCCGGGACTAGGGATCTCCGGGGAGCTGTTTTTT.

In its sample, this clonotype ranks as medium-sized (0.01 to 0.1%). The genes are TRBV29-1 and TRBJ1-2; unclear D gene. The CDR3 consists of 13 residues. V lost 4 bases to trimming and J lost 0 bases, with 9 bases between them. Germline V gene lookup returns CDR1 SQVTM and CDR2 ANQGSEA. This CDR3 reads CSVVRSANYGYTF. DNA of the CDR3: TGCAGCGTTGTCCGCTCAGCTAACTATGGCTACACCTTC.

This clonotype was detected many times. This chain uses TRBV7-2 with TRBJ2-2, with TRBD2 identical over 7 bases. This CDR3 region has 16 residues. The V gene end was trimmed by 1 base and the J gene end by 2 bases; junction bases not matched to a gene: 4. Germline V lookup: CDR1 SGHTA, CDR2 FQGNSA. CDR3 protein: CASSLVPAGNTGELFF. Written as DNA, the CDR3 is TGTGCCAGCAGCTTAGTTCCAGCGGGAAACACCGGGGAGCTGTTTTTT.

This clonotype was counted only a few times. V is TRBV20-1 and J is TRBJ1-1, with D perhaps TRBD1 (5 bases). The germline V gene has CDR1 DFQATT and CDR2 SNEGSKA (reference sequence). The CDR3 contains 10 residues. With 7 bases removed from V and 8 bases from J, the gap between germline ends came to 11 bases. The CDR3 loop is CSVLTVEAFF. The CDR3 nucleotides are TGCAGTGTCCTGACAGTCGAAGCTTTCTTT.

The V gene is TRBV28, the J gene TRBJ1-5; possible D gene TRBD1, 5 bases. The V and J ends lost 2 bases and 5 bases respectively, with 7 bases between them. There are 13 residues in the CDR3. The V gene's germline CDR1 is MDHEN and CDR2 SYDVKM. CDR3 loop: CASSLQGYQPQHF. CDR3 bases: TGTGCCAGCAGTTTACAGGGTTATCAGCCCCAGCATTTT.

Within the sample, this clonotype is medium-sized. V gene TRBV2 combines with J gene TRBJ1-4, with TRBD1 as a possible D gene (5 bases). Trimming left V 0 bases short and J 7 bases short, with 12 bases between. This CDR3 has 15 amino acids. Per germline, CDR1 SNHLY and CDR2 FYNNEI. This chain's CDR3 is CASSEALGPGEKLFF. The CDR3 bases are TGTGCCAGCAGTGAAGCGCTGGGGCCGGGTGAAAAACTGTTTTTT.

Relative to its sample, this clonotype is medium-sized. The chain carries TRBV6-5 and TRBJ1-3; unclear D gene. CDR1 and CDR2 from the germline V gene are MNHEY and SVGAGI. V lost 6 bases, J lost 0 bases, and 6 bases lay in between. This CDR3 contains 13 residues. This CDR3 is CASRRSSGNTIYF. CDR3 nucleotides: TGTGCCAGCAGGCGCTCCTCTGGAAACACCATATATTTT.

There are many counts of this clonotype. At one boundary the junction diverges from the germline segment, which might be a read error. The chain uses TRBV7-2 and TRBJ2-1; TRBD2 matches 7 bases. The CDR3 has 15 amino acids. Germline V gene sequence: CDR1 SGHTA, CDR2 FQGNSA. The CDR3 spells CASSLAASSYNEQFF. CDR3 bases: TGTGCCAGCAGCCTAGCGGCAAGCTCCTACAATGAGCAGTTCTTC.

This clonotype appeared many times. The chain employs TRBV3-1 and TRBJ2-7, with 8 bases fitting TRBD1. This CDR3 is 12 amino acids long. Germline V gene lookup returns CDR1 LGHDT and CDR2 YNNKEL (reference sequence). V lost 2 bases, J lost 7 bases, and 1 base stayed unmatched. CDR3 nucleotide sequence: TGTGCCAGCAGCCAAAACAGGGGGGAGCAGTACTTC. The encoded protein is CASSQNRGEQYF.

This clonotype is medium-sized within its sample. This sequence joins TRBV2 and TRBJ1-5, with D unclear. CDR1 SNHLY and CDR2 FYNNEI come from the germline V gene. Trimming took 7 bases from V and 6 from J, leaving 19 bases between them. The CDR3 sequence is 15 residues long. The CDR3: CASTKDWSRGQPQHF. CDR3 coding DNA: TGTGCCAGCACTAAAGACTGGTCCCGGGGTCAGCCCCAGCATTTT.

Ten or more counts support this clonotype. V and J are TRBV25-1 and TRBJ2-7; tentatively, D is TRBD1 (6 bases). The CDR3 is made up of 15 amino acids. V was cut by 6 bases and J by 2 bases, with 17 bases left in between. Germline V gene sequence: CDR1 MGHDK, CDR2 SYGVNS. CDR3 sequence reads: CASRASGAGTYEQYF. In DNA, the CDR3 is TGTGCCAGCAGGGCATCAGGGGCAGGGACCTACGAGCAGTACTTC.

This clonotype was seen ten or more times. This chain connects TRBV11-2 to TRBJ2-3; 9 positions match TRBD2. V lost 5 bases to trimming and J lost 2 bases; unmatched junction nucleotides: 8. Germline V gene data show CDR1 as SGHAT and CDR2 as FQNNGV. The CDR3 sequence is 16 residues long. The CDR3 is CASSRDLAGTTDTQYF. The DNA of the CDR3 is TGTGCCAGCAGCCGAGACCTAGCGGGGACCACAGATACGCAGTATTTT.

By sample fraction, this clonotype is medium-sized (0.01 to 0.1%). The rearrangement joins TRBV20-1 to TRBJ2-3; D is perhaps TRBD1 or TRBD2 (5 bases each). V was shortened by 5 bases and J by 2 bases, with 8 bases between the two germline ends. The CDR3 sequence is 12 residues long. The germline V gene encodes CDR1 DFQATT and CDR2 SNEGSKA (reference sequence). This CDR3 reads CSAGGFTDTQYF. The CDR3 DNA sequence: TGCAGTGCTGGGGGATTCACAGATACGCAGTATTTT.

In this sample, this clonotype turned up many times. V and J are TRBV5-1 and TRBJ1-4; a weak D match, TRBD1 (5 bases). The CDR3 is 14 amino acids. The V gene lost 3 bases and the J gene lost 8 bases, with 14 bases spanning the gap. Germline loops: CDR1 SGHRS, CDR2 YFSETQ. The chain's CDR3 is CASSSSGIQEKLFF. DNA of the CDR3: TGCGCCAGCAGCTCCTCAGGGATACAGGAAAAACTGTTTTTT.

In its sample, this clonotype is large. V and J are TRBV7-9 and TRBJ1-4; 9 bases line up with TRBD1. The V segment lost 4 bases and the J segment 8 bases; nucleotides outside the gene matches: 5. Germline-derived CDR1 and CDR2 are SEHNR and FQNEAQ (reference sequence). This CDR3 has 14 amino acids. The CDR3 is CASSSYRGREKLFF. The CDR3 DNA reads TGTGCCAGCAGCTCGTACAGGGGGCGGGAAAAACTGTTTTTT. The variable domain in full, with the rest retrieved from reference TRBV7-9 and TRBJ1-4, is DTGVSQNPRHKITKRGQNVTFRCDPISEHNRLYWYRQTLGQGPEFLTYFQNEAQLEKSRLLSDRFSAERPKGSFSTLEIQRTEQGDSAMYLCASSSYRGREKLFFGSGTQLSVL.

This clonotype was seen repeatedly, ten times or more. The genes are TRBV6-2 or TRBV6-3 and TRBJ2-2; D gene ambiguous. In germline, CDR1 is MNHEY, CDR2 SVGEGT. The CDR3 runs to 13 residues. With 2 bases removed from V and 4 bases from J, the gap between germline ends came to 5 bases. This CDR3 reads CASSYPITGELFF. The CDR3 region has the DNA TGTGCCAGCAGTTACCCAATCACCGGGGAGCTGTTTTTT.

This clonotype was counted only a few times. The CDR3 DNA reads as TGTGCCAGCTCCGGGAGACCCCAAGAGACCCAGTACTTC. Its protein is CASSGRPQETQYF. The V call is TRBV18, the J call TRBJ2-5; D might be TRBD2 (6 bases). This CDR3 region has 13 residues. V was shortened by 6 bases and J by 1 base, with 9 bases between the two germline ends. CDR1 is KGHSH and CDR2 is LQKENI in the germline V gene.

This clonotype is medium-sized. V usage is TRBV6-5 and J usage is TRBJ2-3, with D maybe TRBD1 (6 bases). CDR1 and CDR2 from the germline V gene are MNHEY and SVGAGI. CDR3 length equals 14 residues. Trimming pared 7 bases from V and 4 bases from J, leaving 15 bases between. In DNA form, the CDR3 reads TGTGCCAGCAATAGGGGGAGATTATCAGATACGCAGTATTTT. The encoded protein is CASNRGRLSDTQYF.

This clonotype has at least ten counts. The chain employs TRBV9 and TRBJ2-5, with D maybe TRBD2 (6 bases). Between the trimmed V and J ends, which lost 0 bases and 5 bases, there was a span of 8 bases. The germline V gene encodes CDR1 SGDLS and CDR2 YYNGEE. This CDR3 has 13 residues. Here the CDR3 reads CASSVGGVETQYF. CDR3 sequence (DNA): TGTGCCAGCAGCGTAGGCGGGGTTGAGACCCAGTACTTC.

This clonotype has ten or more counts. CDR3 sequence: CASSTSTETNTEAFF. The CDR3 nucleotides are TGTGCCAGCAGTACCTCGACAGAGACGAACACTGAAGCTTTCTTT. The chain has TRBV28 and TRBJ1-1, with a weak D call TRBD1 (5 bases). This CDR3 has 15 amino acids. Trimming removed 5 bases from V and 1 base from J, with 14 bases in between. In germline, CDR1 is MDHEN, CDR2 SYDVKM.